This is a list of T cell receptor beta chains from one sample in a study of blood T cell repertoires in COVID-19. Sequencing was performed with immunoSEQ multiplex PCR; in TCRdb, only in-frame clones are kept and a portion is missing. Of fewer than 110,000 clones in the sample, about 90% were seen once. Specimen: peripheral blood. These receptors came from a human donor in a cohort sampled during active COVID-19. Each CDR3 is given with its conserved first and last residue. D genes are given only for firm matches. Rows give clone size only sometimes, using once, few, many, or a class for an expanded clone.

D gene: NA
clone size: once
J gene: TRBJ2-2
V gene: TRBV27
CDR3 protein: CASSGTNTGELFF
CDR3 DNA: TGTGCCAGCAGCGGGACGAACACCGGGGAGCTGTTTTTT

D gene: NA
clone size: NA
J gene: TRBJ2-1
V gene: TRBV9
CDR3 protein: CASSVEPGISYNEQFF
CDR3 DNA: TGTGCCAGCAGCGTAGAACCGGGTATCTCCTACAATGAGCAGTTCTTC

D gene: NA
clone size: NA
J gene: TRBJ2-3
V gene: TRBV6-4
CDR3 protein: CASRPAGGAGTQYF
CDR3 DNA: TGTGCCAGCAGGCCCGCGGGCGGGGCGGGTACGCAGTATTTT

D gene: NA
clone size: NA
J gene: TRBJ1-2
V gene: TRBV28
CDR3 protein: CASSLFIQGSHGYTF
CDR3 DNA: TGTGCCAGCAGTTTATTCATTCAGGGTTCGCATGGCTACACCTTC

D gene: TRBD2
clone size: few
J gene: TRBJ2-7
V gene: TRBV6-1
CDR3 protein: CASSELAGGSYEQYF
CDR3 DNA: TGTGCCAGCAGTGAACTAGCGGGAGGCTCCTACGAGCAGTACTTC

D gene: NA
clone size: NA
J gene: TRBJ1-1
V gene: TRBV15
CDR3 protein: CATSRDPGGGTEAFF
CDR3 DNA: TGTGCCACCAGCAGAGATCCGGGGGGAGGAACTGAAGCTTTCTTT

D gene: TRBD1
clone size: NA
J gene: TRBJ1-1
V gene: TRBV18
CDR3 protein: CASSPAVQGAGEAFF
CDR3 DNA: TGTGCCAGCTCACCAGCGGTCCAGGGGGCAGGTGAAGCTTTCTTT

D gene: TRBD2
clone size: NA
J gene: TRBJ2-1
V gene: TRBV11-3
CDR3 protein: CASSFTSGRGNEQFF
CDR3 DNA: TGTGCCAGCAGCTTCACTAGCGGGAGAGGCAATGAGCAGTTCTTC

D gene: TRBD2
clone size: NA
J gene: TRBJ2-1
V gene: TRBV4-2
CDR3 protein: CASSQEGGSGDEQFF
CDR3 DNA: TGTGCCAGCAGCCAAGAGGGGGGGTCCGGAGATGAGCAGTTCTTC

D gene: TRBD1
clone size: NA
J gene: TRBJ1-1
V gene: TRBV19
CDR3 protein: CASRTGALLNTEAFF
CDR3 DNA: TGTGCCAGCCGGACAGGGGCTCTCCTGAACACTGAAGCTTTCTTT

D gene: TRBD2
clone size: NA
J gene: TRBJ2-7
V gene: TRBV29-1
CDR3 protein: CSVSTSRSGSYEQYF
CDR3 DNA: TGCAGCGTTTCCACGTCGAGGAGCGGGAGCTACGAGCAGTACTTC

D gene: TRBD1
clone size: NA
J gene: TRBJ1-2
V gene: TRBV7-3
CDR3 protein: CASSCRDRYGYTF
CDR3 DNA: TGTGCCAGCAGCTGCCGGGACAGGTATGGCTACACCTTC

D gene: NA
clone size: few
J gene: TRBJ1-5
V gene: TRBV24-1
CDR3 protein: CATSAQQGDQPQHF
CDR3 DNA: TGTGCCACCAGTGCTCAACAGGGAGATCAGCCCCAGCATTTT

D gene: TRBD1
clone size: NA
J gene: TRBJ1-2
V gene: TRBV5-5
CDR3 protein: CASSPRQGGDANYGYTF
CDR3 DNA: TGTGCCAGCAGCCCCCGACAGGGGGGAGATGCTAACTATGGCTACACCTTC

D gene: TRBD1
clone size: NA
J gene: TRBJ2-7
V gene: TRBV6-5
CDR3 protein: CASSLGQGAAYEQYF
CDR3 DNA: TGTGCCAGCAGTTTAGGACAGGGGGCGGCCTACGAGCAGTACTTC

D gene: TRBD1
clone size: NA
J gene: TRBJ2-1
V gene: TRBV5-1
CDR3 protein: CASSFGTGGYNEQFF
CDR3 DNA: TGCGCCAGCAGCTTTGGGACAGGGGGGTACAATGAGCAGTTCTTC

D gene: TRBD1
clone size: NA
J gene: TRBJ2-3
V gene: TRBV10-3
CDR3 protein: CAINEQGARVDTQYF
CDR3 DNA: TGTGCCATCAATGAGCAGGGGGCGCGTGTAGATACGCAGTATTTT

D gene: TRBD1
clone size: NA
J gene: TRBJ2-1
V gene: TRBV18
CDR3 protein: CASSPRGQGSNEQFF
CDR3 DNA: TGTGCCAGCTCACCTCGGGGACAGGGGTCCAATGAGCAGTTCTTC

D gene: NA
clone size: NA
J gene: TRBJ1-1
V gene: TRBV5-1
CDR3 protein: CASSFSEDTEAFF
CDR3 DNA: TGCGCCAGCAGCTTTTCCGAGGACACTGAAGCTTTCTTT

D gene: NA
clone size: NA
J gene: TRBJ2-2
V gene: TRBV2
CDR3 protein: CASILGTNTGELFF
CDR3 DNA: TGTGCCAGCATCCTGGGCACGAACACCGGGGAGCTGTTTTTT

D gene: TRBD2
clone size: NA
J gene: TRBJ2-7
V gene: TRBV6-6
CDR3 protein: CASSLGLAGYEQYF
CDR3 DNA: TGTGCCAGCAGTCTGGGACTAGCAGGCTACGAGCAGTACTTC

D gene: NA
clone size: NA
J gene: TRBJ2-3
V gene: TRBV9
CDR3 protein: CASSVGGSVRTDTQYF
CDR3 DNA: TGTGCCAGCAGCGTAGGGGGTAGCGTGAGGACAGATACGCAGTATTTT

D gene: TRBD2
clone size: NA
J gene: TRBJ2-5
V gene: TRBV9
CDR3 protein: CASNKLAGEGETQYF
CDR3 DNA: TGTGCCAGCAACAAACTAGCGGGAGAAGGAGAGACCCAGTACTTC